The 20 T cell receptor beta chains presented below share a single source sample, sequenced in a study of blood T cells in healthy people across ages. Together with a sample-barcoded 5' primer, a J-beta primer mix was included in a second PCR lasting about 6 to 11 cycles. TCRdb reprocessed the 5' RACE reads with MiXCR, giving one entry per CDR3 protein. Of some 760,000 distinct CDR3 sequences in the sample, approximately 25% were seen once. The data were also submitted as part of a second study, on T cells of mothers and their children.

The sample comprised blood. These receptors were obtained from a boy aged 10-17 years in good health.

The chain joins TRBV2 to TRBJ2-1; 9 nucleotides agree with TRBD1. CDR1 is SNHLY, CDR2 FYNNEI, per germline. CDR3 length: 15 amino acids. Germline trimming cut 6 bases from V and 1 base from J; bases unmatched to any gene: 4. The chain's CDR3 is CASRDDRGSYNEQFF. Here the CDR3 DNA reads TGTGCCAGCAGGGATGACAGGGGGTCCTACAATGAGCAGTTCTTC.

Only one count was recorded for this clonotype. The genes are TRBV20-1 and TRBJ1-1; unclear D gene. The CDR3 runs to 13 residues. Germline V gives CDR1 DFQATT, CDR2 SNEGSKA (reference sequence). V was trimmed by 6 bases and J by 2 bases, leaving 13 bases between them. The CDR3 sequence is CSALQDGNTEAFF. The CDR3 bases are TGCAGTGCGTTGCAGGACGGCAACACTGAAGCTTTCTTT.

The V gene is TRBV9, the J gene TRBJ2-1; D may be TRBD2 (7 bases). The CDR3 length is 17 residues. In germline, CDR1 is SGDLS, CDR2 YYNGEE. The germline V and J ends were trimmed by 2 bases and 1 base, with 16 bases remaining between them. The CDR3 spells CASSVIGEGGSYNEQFF. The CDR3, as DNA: TGTGCCAGCAGCGTGATAGGAGAGGGGGGGTCCTACAATGAGCAGTTCTTC. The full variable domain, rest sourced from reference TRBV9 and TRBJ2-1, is DSGVTQTPKHLITATGQRVTLRCSPRSGDLSVYWYQQSLDQGLQFLIQYYNGEERAKGNILERFSAQQFPDLHSELNLSSLELGDSALYFCASSVIGEGGSYNEQFFGPGTRLTVL.

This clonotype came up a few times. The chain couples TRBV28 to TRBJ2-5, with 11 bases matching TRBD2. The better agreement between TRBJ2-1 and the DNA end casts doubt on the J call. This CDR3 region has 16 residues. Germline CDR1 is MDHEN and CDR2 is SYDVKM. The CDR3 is CASSPRASGRMDEQFF. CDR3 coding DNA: TGTGCCAGCAGCCCGAGGGCTAGCGGGAGGATGGATGAGCAGTTCTTC.

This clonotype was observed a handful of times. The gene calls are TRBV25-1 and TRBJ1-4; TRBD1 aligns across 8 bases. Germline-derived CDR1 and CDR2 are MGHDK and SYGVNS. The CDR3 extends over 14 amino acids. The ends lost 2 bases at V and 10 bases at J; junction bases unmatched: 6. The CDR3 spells CASSEQGTGGKLFF. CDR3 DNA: TGTGCCAGCAGTGAACAGGGGACAGGAGGAAAACTGTTTTTT.

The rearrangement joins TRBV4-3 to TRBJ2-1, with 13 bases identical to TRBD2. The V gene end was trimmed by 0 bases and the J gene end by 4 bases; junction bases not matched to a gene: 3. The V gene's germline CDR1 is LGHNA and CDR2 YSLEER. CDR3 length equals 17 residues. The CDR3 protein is CASSQDSGLAGYNEQFF. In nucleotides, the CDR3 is TGCGCCAGCAGCCAAGATTCGGGACTAGCGGGATACAATGAGCAGTTCTTC.

The CDR3 DNA reads as TGCGCCAGCAGCTTGGAGACAGGGGGTAATTCACCCCTCCACTTT. This sequence encodes CASSLETGGNSPLHF. This sequence joins TRBV5-1 and TRBJ1-6; the match to TRBD1 covers 9 bases. Germline V lookup: CDR1 SGHRS, CDR2 YFSETQ. J was trimmed by 6 bases and V by 0 bases; bases with no gene match: 1. The CDR3 has 15 amino acids.

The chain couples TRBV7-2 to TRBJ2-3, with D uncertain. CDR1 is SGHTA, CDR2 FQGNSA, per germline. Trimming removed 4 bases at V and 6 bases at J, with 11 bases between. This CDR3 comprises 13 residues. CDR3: CASSSSRLDTQYF. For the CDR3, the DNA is TGTGCCAGCAGCTCTTCTAGACTGGATACGCAGTATTTT.

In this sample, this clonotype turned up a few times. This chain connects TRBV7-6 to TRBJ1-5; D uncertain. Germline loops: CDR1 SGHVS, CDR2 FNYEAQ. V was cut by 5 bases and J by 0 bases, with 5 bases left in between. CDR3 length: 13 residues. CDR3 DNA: TGTGCCAGCAGCGTGAATAGCAATCAGCCCCAGCATTTT. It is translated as CASSVNSNQPQHF.

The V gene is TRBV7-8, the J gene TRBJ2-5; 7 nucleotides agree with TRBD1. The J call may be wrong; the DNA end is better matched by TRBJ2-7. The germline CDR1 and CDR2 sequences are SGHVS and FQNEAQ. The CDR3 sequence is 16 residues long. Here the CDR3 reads CASSRRRDSPLYEQYF. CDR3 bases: TGTGCCAGCAGCCGCAGAAGGGACAGTCCCCTCTACGAGCAGTACTTC.

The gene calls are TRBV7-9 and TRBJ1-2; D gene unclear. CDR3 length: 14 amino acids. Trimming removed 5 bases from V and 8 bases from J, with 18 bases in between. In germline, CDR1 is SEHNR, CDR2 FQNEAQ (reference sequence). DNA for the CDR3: TGTGCCAGCAGCCAAAGGGCCTCCCGGAGGGGCTACACCTTC. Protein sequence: CASSQRASRRGYTF.

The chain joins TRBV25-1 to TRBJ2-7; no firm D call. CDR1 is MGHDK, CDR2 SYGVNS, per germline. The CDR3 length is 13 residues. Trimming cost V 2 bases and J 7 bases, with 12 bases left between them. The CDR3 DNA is TGTGCCAGCAGTGAAGGTCAGCCTCTAGAGCAGTACTTC. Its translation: CASSEGQPLEQYF.

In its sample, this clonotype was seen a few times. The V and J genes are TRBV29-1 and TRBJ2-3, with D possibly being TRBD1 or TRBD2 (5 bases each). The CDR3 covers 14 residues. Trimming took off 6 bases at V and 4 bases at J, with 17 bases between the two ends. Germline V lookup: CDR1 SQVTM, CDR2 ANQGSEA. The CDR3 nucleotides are TGCAGCGTCGTGGGGCATTTGGGGGCAGATACGCAGTATTTT. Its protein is CSVVGHLGADTQYF.

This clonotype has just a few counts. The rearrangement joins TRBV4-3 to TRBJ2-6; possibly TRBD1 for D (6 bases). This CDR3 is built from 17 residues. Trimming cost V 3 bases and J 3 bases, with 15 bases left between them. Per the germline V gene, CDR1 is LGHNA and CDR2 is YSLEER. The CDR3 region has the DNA TGCGCCAGCAGCCAGGACAGATCCCTACTTGGGGCCAACGTCCTGACTTTC. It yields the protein CASSQDRSLLGANVLTF.

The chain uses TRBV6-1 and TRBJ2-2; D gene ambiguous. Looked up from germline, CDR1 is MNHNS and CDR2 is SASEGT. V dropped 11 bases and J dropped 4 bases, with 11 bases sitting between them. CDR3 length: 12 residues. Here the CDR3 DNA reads TGTGCCTTCCAGCGTAGCACCGGGGAGCTGTTTTTT. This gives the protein CAFQRSTGELFF.

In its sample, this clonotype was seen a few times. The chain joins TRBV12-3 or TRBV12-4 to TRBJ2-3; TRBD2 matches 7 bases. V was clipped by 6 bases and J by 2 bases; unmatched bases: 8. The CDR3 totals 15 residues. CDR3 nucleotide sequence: TGTGCCAGCAGCCCCTCGGAGCGGGACACAGATACGCAGTATTTT. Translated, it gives CASSPSERDTDTQYF.

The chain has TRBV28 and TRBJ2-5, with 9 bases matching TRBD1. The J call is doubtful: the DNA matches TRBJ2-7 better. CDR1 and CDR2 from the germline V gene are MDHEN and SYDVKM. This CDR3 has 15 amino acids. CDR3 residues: CASSLRTGVTHEQYF. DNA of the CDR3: TGTGCCAGCAGTTTAAGGACAGGGGTAACCCACGAGCAGTACTTC.

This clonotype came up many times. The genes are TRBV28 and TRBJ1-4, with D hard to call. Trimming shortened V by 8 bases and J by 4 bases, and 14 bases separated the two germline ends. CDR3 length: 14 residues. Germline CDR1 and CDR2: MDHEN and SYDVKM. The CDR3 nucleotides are TGTGCCAGCTCCAACTCCGTATATAATGAAAAACTGTTTTTT. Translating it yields CASSNSVYNEKLFF.

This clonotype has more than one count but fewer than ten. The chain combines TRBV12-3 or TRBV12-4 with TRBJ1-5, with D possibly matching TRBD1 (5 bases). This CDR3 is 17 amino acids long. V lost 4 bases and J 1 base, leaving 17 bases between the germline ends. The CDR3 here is CASSYARGVFSNQPQHF. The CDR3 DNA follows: TGTGCCAGCAGTTACGCTAGGGGTGTTTTCAGCAATCAGCCCCAGCATTTT.

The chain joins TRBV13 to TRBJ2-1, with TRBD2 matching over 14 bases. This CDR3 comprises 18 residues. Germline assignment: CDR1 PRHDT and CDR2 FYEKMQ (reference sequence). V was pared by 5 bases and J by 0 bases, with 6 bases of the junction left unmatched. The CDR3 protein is CASSHRTSGRSSYNEQFF. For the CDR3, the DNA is TGTGCCAGCAGCCACCGGACTAGCGGGAGGAGCTCCTACAATGAGCAGTTCTTC.